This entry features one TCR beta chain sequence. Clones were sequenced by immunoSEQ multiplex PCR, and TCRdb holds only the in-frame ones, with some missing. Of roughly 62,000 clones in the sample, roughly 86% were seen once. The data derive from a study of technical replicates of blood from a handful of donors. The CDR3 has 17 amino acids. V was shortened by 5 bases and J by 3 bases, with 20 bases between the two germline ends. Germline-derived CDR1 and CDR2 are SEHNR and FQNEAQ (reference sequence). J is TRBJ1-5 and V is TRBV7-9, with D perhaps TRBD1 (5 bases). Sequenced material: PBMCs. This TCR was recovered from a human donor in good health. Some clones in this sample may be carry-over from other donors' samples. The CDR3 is CASSHPGREISNQPQHF. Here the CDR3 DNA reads TGTGCCAGCAGCCACCCGGGCAGGGAAATTTCCAATCAGCCCCAGCATTTT.